The clone carrying this T cell receptor (beta chain) was detected only once. V was shortened by 5 bases and J by 5 bases, with 22 bases between the two germline ends. Germline CDR1 and CDR2: SEHNR and FQNEAQ (reference sequence). This CDR3 has 17 amino acids. The record originates from a study of CD8 T cells in Susac syndrome. An input of about 0.5 to 1 ug of RNA was subjected to reverse transcription using random hexamers. The TCR beta CDR3 was amplified by immunoSEQ multiplex PCR across 54 Vbeta, 13 Jbeta. TCRdb re-called the immunoSEQ multiplex PCR reads through MiXCR, storing one row per CDR3 protein. The table includes 150,000 to 200,000 distinct CDR3 sequences, just over 90% detected once.

Sequencing used CD4+ T cells from PBMCs. This TCR was recovered from a human donor in good health. This sequence joins TRBV7-9 and TRBJ2-1; D remains unclear. In DNA form, the CDR3 reads TGTGCCAGCAGCGCCAACGCAGGTGGGTGGGCCGACAATGAGCAGTTCTTC. Its translation: CASSANAGGWADNEQFF.